This T cell receptor (beta chain) was identified during a study of regulatory T cells in long-lasting Graves disease. Libraries of TCR beta came from iRepertoire HTBI primers plus Arm-PCR of CDR3 regions. TCRdb itself ran the multiplex PCR reads through MiXCR, one entry per CDR3 protein. Among 550,000 to 700,000 distinct CDR3 sequences listed, around 15% were seen once. Between the trimmed V and J ends, which lost 6 bases and 4 bases, there was a span of 16 bases. The CDR3 sequence is 14 residues long. The germline gives CDR1 DFQATT, CDR2 SNEGSKA (reference sequence). This clonotype showed up many times. Time point described: newly diagnosed GD, antithyroid drugs for less than 3 months. Researchers made the TCR library from RNA that was extracted from PBMCs. The same sample was also studied in work on T cells in Graves' hyperthyroidism and ophthalmopathy. That source adds: Graves' hyperthyroidism showing no ophthalmopathy progression within 18 months was considered stable.

The rearrangement uses TRBV20-1 and TRBJ2-1; D tentatively fits TRBD1 or TRBD2 (6 bases each). The source of this sequence is a man between 18 and 29 years old with Graves disease. The sequencing used peripheral blood mononuclear cells (PBMCs), collected at new diagnosis, from a patient treated with antithyroid drugs. This chain's CDR3 is CSARSGGQYNEQFF. The CDR3 DNA reads TGCAGTGCAAGGAGTGGGGGGCAATACAATGAGCAGTTCTTC.